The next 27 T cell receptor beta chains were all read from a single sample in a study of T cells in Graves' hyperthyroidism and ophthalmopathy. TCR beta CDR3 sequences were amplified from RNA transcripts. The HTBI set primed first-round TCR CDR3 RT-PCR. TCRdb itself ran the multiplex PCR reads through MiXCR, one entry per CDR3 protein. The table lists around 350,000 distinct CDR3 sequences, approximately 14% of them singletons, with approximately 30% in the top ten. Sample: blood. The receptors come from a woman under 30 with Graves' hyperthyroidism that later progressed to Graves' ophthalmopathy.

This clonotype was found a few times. The CDR3 sequence: CASSLSWSGGNTGELFF. The CDR3 coding sequence is TGTGCCAGCAGCTTGTCGTGGAGCGGGGGGAACACCGGGGAGCTGTTTTTT. The chain links TRBV5-6 to TRBJ2-2, with 8 bases that match TRBD2. The germline V gene encodes CDR1 SGHDT and CDR2 YYEEEE. The CDR3 contains 17 residues. V shed 1 base, J shed 1 base, and the junction held 6 bases outside the gene matches.

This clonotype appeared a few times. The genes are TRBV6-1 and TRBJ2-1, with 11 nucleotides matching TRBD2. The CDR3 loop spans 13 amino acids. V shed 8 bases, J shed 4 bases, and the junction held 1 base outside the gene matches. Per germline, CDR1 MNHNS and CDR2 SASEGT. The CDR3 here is CASGTSGYNEQFF. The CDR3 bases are TGTGCCAGCGGGACTAGCGGTTACAATGAGCAGTTCTTC.

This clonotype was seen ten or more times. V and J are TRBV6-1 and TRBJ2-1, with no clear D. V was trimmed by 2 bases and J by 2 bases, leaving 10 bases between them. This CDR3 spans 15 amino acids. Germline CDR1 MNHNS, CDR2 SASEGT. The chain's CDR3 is CASSESLEPYNEQFF. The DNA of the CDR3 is TGTGCCAGCAGTGAATCCCTAGAGCCCTACAATGAGCAGTTCTTC.

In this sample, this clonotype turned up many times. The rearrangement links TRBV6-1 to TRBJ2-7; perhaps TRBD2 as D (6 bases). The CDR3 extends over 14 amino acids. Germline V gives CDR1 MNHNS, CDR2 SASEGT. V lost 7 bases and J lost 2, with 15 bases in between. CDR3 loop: CASMREDLPYEQYF. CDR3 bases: TGTGCCAGCATGAGGGAGGACTTGCCCTACGAGCAGTACTTC.

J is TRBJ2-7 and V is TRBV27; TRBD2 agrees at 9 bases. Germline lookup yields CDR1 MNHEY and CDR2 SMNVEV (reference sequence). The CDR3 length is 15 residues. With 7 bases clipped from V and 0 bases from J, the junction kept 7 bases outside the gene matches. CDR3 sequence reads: CASTPPGLASYEQYF. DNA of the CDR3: TGTGCCAGCACTCCCCCGGGACTAGCCTCCTACGAGCAGTACTTC.

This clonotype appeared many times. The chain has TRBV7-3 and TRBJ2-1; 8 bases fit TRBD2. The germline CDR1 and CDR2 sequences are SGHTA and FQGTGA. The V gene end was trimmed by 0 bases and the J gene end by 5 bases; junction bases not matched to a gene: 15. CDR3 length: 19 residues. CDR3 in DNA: TGTGCCAGCAGCTTAACGGATCCCTATAGCGGGATAGGGAACAATGAGCAGTTCTTC. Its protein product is CASSLTDPYSGIGNNEQFF.

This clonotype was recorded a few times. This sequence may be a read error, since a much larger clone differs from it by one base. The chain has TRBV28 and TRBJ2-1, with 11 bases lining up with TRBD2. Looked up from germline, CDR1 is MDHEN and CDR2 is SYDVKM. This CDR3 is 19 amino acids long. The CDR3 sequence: CASSFGGLAETISYSEQFF. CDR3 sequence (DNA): TGTGCCAGCAGTTTCGGGGGACTAGCGGAGACCATATCCTACAGTGAGCAGTTCTTC.

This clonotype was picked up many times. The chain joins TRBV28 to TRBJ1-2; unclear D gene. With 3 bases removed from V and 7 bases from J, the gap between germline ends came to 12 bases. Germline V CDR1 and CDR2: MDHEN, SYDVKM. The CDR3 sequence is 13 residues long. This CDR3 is CASSFSSAGGYTF. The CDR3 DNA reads TGTGCCAGCAGTTTTTCATCGGCGGGTGGCTACACCTTC.

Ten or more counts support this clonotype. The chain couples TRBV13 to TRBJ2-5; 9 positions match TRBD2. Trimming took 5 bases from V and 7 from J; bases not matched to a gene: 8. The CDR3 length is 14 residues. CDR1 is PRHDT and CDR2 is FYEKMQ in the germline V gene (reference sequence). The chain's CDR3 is CASSRGLAMVTQYF. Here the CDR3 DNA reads TGTGCCAGCAGCCGCGGACTAGCGATGGTGACCCAGTACTTC.

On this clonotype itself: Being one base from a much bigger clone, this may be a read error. CDR3 protein: CASRRRESTDAQYF. Here the CDR3 DNA reads TGTGCCAGCAGACGGCGGGAGAGCACAGATGCGCAGTATTTT. The chain recombines TRBV27 with TRBJ2-3; TRBD2 matches 7 bases. CDR1 and CDR2 (germline): MNHEY, SMNVEV (reference sequence). The CDR3 runs to 14 residues.

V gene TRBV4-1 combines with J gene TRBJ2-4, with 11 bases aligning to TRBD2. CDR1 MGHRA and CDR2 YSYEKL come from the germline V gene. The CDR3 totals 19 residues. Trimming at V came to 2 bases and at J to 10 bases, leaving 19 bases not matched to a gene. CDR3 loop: CASSQIVGASGRSSSIQYF. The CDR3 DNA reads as TGCGCCAGCAGCCAAATCGTAGGTGCTAGCGGGAGGTCCTCTTCAATTCAGTACTTC.

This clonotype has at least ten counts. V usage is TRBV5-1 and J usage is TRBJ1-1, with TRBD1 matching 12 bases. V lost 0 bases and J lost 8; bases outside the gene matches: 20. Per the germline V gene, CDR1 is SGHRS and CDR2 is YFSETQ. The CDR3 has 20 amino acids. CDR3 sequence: CASSLDPPGTGGVSGIEAFF. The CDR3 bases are TGCGCCAGCAGCTTGGACCCTCCGGGGACAGGGGGCGTATCTGGTATCGAAGCTTTCTTT.

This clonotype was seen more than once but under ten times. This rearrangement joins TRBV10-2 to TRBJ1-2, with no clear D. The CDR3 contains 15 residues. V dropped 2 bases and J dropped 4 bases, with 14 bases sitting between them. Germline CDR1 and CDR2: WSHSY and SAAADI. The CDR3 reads CASSEVSKPPYGYTF. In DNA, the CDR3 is TGCGCCAGCAGTGAGGTTTCCAAGCCCCCCTATGGCTACACCTTC.

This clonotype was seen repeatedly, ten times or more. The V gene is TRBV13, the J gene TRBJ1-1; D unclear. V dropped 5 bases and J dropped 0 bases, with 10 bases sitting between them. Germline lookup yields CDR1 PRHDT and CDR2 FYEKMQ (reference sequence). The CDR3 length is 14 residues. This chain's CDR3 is CASSGKILNTEAFF. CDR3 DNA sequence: TGTGCCAGCAGCGGAAAGATCTTGAACACTGAAGCTTTCTTT.

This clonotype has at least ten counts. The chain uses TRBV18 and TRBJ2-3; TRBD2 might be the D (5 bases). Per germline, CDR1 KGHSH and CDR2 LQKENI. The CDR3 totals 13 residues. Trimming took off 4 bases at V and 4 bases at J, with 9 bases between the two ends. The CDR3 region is CASSHGNSDTQYF. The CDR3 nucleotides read TGTGCCAGCTCACACGGGAACTCAGATACGCAGTATTTT.

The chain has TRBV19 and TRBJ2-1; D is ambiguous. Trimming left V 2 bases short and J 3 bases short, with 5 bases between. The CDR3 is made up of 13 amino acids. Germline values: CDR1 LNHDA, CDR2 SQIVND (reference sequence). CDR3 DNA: TGTGCCAGTAGTATAATGCACTACAATGAGCAGTTCTTC. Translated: CASSIMHYNEQFF.

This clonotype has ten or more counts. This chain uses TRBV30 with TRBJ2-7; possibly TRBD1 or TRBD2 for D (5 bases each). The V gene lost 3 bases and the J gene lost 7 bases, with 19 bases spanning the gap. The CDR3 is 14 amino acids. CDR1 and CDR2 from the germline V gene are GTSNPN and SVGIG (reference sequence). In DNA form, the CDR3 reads TGTGCCTGGAGCCGGGGCTCTCCGTACGGTGAGCAGTACTTC. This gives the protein CAWSRGSPYGEQYF.

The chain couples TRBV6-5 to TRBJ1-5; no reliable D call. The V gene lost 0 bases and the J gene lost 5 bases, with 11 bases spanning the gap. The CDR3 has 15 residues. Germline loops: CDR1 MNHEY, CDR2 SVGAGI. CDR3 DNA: TGTGCCAGCAGTTACTCGAGGGCAGTTCATCAGCCCCAGCATTTT. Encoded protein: CASSYSRAVHQPQHF.

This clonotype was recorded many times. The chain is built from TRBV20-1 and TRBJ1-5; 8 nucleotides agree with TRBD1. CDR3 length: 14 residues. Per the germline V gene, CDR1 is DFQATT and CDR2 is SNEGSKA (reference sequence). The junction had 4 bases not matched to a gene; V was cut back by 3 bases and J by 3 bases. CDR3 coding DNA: TGCAGTGCTAGCCTGGGACAGGCCAATCAGCCCCAGCATTTT. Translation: CSASLGQANQPQHF.

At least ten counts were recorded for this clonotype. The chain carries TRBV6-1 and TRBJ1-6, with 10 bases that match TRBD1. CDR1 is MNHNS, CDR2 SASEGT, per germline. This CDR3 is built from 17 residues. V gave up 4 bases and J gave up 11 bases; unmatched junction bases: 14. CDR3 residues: CASSVGQGVGVGTPLHF. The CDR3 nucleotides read TGTGCCAGCAGTGTCGGACAGGGGGTCGGGGTCGGGACACCCCTCCACTTT.

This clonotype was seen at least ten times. The chain's CDR3 is CASSLQQNTGELFF. Written as DNA, the CDR3 is TGCGCCAGCAGCTTGCAACAGAACACCGGGGAGCTGTTTTTT. The genes are TRBV5-1 and TRBJ2-2; the D is unclear. The germline V gene encodes CDR1 SGHRS and CDR2 YFSETQ. The CDR3 is 14 residues long. Trimming removed 1 base at V and 1 base at J, with 5 bases between.

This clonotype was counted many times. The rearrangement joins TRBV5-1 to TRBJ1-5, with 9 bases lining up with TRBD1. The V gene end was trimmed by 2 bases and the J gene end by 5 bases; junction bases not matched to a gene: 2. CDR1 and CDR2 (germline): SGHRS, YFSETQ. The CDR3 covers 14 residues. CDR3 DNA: TGCGCCAGCAGCTTCCGGACAGGGGATCAGCCCCAGCATTTT. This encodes CASSFRTGDQPQHF.

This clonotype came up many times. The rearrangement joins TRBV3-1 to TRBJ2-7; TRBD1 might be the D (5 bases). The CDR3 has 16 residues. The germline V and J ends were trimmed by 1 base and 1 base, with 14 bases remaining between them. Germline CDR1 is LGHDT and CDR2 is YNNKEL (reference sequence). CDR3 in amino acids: CASSQGDWGWSYEQYF. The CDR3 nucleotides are TGTGCCAGCAGCCAAGGAGATTGGGGCTGGTCCTACGAGCAGTACTTC.

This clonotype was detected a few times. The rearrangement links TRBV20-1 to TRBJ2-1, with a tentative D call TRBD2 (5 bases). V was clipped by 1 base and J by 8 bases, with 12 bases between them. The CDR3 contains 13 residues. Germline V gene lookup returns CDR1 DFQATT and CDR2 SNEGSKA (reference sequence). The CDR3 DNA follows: TGCAGTGCTAGAGGGACTCTTTCCCATGAGCAGTTCTTC. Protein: CSARGTLSHEQFF.

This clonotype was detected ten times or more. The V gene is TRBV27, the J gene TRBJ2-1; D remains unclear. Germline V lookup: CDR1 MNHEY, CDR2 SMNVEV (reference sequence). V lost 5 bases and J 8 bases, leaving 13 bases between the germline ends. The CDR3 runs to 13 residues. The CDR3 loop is CASSPPLGDEQFF. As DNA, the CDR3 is TGTGCCAGCAGTCCCCCCCTTGGGGATGAGCAGTTCTTC.

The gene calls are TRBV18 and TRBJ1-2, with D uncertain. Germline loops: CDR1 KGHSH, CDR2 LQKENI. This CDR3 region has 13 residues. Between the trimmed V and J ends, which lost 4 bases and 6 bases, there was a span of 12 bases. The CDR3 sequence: CASSLWVANGYTF. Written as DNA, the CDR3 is TGTGCCAGCTCACTCTGGGTAGCGAATGGCTACACCTTC. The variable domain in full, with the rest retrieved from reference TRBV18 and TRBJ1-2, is NAGVMQNPRHLVRRRGQEARLRCSPMKGHSHVYWYRQLPEEGLKFMVYLQKENIIDESGMPKERFSAEFPKEGPSILRIQQVVRGDSAAYFCASSLWVANGYTFGSGTRLTVV.

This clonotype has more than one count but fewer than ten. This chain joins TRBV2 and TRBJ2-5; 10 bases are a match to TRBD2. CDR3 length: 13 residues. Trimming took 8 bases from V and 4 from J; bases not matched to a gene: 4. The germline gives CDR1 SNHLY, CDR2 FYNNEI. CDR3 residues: CASFRTSGETQYF. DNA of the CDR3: TGTGCCAGCTTCCGGACTAGCGGAGAGACCCAGTACTTC.